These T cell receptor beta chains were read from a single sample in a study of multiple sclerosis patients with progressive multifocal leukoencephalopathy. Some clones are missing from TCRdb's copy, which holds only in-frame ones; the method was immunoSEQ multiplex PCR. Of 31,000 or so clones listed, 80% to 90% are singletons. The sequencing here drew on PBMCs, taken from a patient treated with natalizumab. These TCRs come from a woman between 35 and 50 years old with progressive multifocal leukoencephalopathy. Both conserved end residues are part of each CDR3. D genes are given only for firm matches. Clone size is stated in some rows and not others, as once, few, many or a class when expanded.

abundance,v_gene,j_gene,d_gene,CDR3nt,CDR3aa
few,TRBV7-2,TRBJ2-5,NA,TGTGCCAGCAGCAAGACTAGTGATGAGACCCAGTACTTC,CASSKTSDETQYF
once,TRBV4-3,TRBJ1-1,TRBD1,TGCGCCAGCAGTCCAAGTCAGGGGGCTTTGGGGGAAGCTTTCTTT,CASSPSQGALGEAFF
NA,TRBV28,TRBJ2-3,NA,TGTGCCAGCTCTAATCGGGGGTCTAGCACAGATACGCAGTATTTT,CASSNRGSSTDTQYF
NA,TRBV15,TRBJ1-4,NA,TGTGCCACCAGCTGGCGGAAGGGAGGGCGTGAAAAACTGTTTTTT,CATSWRKGGREKLFF
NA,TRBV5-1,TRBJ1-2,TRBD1,TGCGCCAGCAGCCTTAGGACAGGTTTAGGGGTTAACTATGGCTACACCTTC,CASSLRTGLGVNYGYTF
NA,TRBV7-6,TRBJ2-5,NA,TGTGCCAGCAGCCAATGGGAGGAGACCCAGTACTTC,CASSQWEETQYF
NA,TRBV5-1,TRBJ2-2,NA,TGCGCCAGCAGCTTGGTTACAGGGAGGAGCACCGGGGAGCTGTTTTTT,CASSLVTGRSTGELFF
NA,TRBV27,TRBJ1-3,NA,TGTGCCAGCAGTTTAGGAGCAGGGCCCTTCTCTGGAAACACCATATATTTT,CASSLGAGPFSGNTIYF
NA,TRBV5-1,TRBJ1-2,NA,TGCGCCAGCAGCTTGTTCGGCGACAGCCTCCAGGGCTACACCTTC,CASSLFGDSLQGYTF
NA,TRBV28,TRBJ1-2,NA,TGTGCCAGCAGGGCCAACAGGGTTTTAGACTATGGCTACACCTTC,CASRANRVLDYGYTF
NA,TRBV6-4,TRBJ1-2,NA,TGTGCCAGCAGTGCCCGGCCCGGAGAAGGCTACACCTTC,CASSARPGEGYTF
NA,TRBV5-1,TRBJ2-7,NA,TGCGCCAGCAGTCACGGGGTGGGCGAGCAGTACTTC,CASSHGVGEQYF
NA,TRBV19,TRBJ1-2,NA,TGTGCCAGTAGGGGTAATCGGCTCTATGGCTACACCTTC,CASRGNRLYGYTF
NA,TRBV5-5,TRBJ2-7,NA,TGTGCCAGCAGCTTGGTACGACAGAACTACGAGCAGTACTTC,CASSLVRQNYEQYF
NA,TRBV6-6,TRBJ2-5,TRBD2,TGTGCCAGCAGTTCAACCCCCAGCGGGGTCCAGGAGACCCAGTACTTC,CASSSTPSGVQETQYF
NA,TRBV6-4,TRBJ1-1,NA,TGTGCCAGCCGGGAGGGTCTGAACACTGAAGCTTTCTTT,CASREGLNTEAFF